These T cell receptor beta chains were read from a single sample in a study of T cells in Graves' hyperthyroidism and ophthalmopathy. Via MiXCR, TCRdb re-called the multiplex PCR reads, giving one row per CDR3 protein. The sample lists hundreds of thousands of distinct CDR3 sequences; 16% were seen once. Sequencing was done on a sample of blood. The receptors come from a woman aged 18-29 years with Graves' hyperthyroidism. CDR3s include the opening cysteine and the closing phenylalanine or tryptophan. A D gene is named only where the DNA matches it firmly. Clone size, where shown, is once, few, many, or a class for clones that have expanded.

j_call,d_call,clone_size,v_call,cdr3_nt,cdr3_aa
TRBJ2-1,TRBD2,many,TRBV28,TGTGCCAGCAGCCAAGGGACTAGCGGGGCCTCCTACAATGAGCAGTTCTTC,CASSQGTSGASYNEQFF
TRBJ2-3,.,many,TRBV20-1,TGCAGTGCAAGAGACGTAGCAGATACGCAGTATTTT,CSARDVADTQYF
TRBJ2-3,.,many,TRBV28,TGTGCCAGCAGTATGGGGACCGGAGATACGCAGTATTTT,CASSMGTGDTQYF
TRBJ2-5,TRBD2,.,TRBV29-1,TGCAGCGTTGAGCTAGCGGGAGAAGTTCAGTACTTC,CSVELAGEVQYF
TRBJ2-1,TRBD2,many,TRBV15,TGTGCCACCAGCAGAGAGGGACTAGCGGGAGGGCCTATTTACAATGAGCAGTTCTTC,CATSREGLAGGPIYNEQFF
TRBJ2-7,.,many,TRBV2,TGTGCCAGCAGGGACAGAGCAAGCTCCTACGAGCAGTACTTC,CASRDRASSYEQYF
TRBJ2-1,.,.,TRBV20-1,TGCAGTGCTTGTGACTATCCCGGTGGTGAGCAGTTCTTC,CSACDYPGGEQFF
TRBJ1-1,.,many,TRBV11-3,TGTGCCAGCAGCTCATTGGGGGTTGGGAACACTGAAGCTTTCTTT,CASSSLGVGNTEAFF
TRBJ1-5,.,.,TRBV25-1,TGTGCCAGCAGTGAATTGGGGGGACGGTCTAGCAATCAGCCCCAGCATTTT,CASSELGGRSSNQPQHF
TRBJ2-3,TRBD2,many,TRBV20-1,TGCAGTGCTACGACTAGCGGGAGGGCCTTTGGTAATCAAGATACGCAGTATTTT,CSATTSGRAFGNQDTQYF
TRBJ1-2,.,few,TRBV7-2,TGTGCCAGCAGCTTGACGGCTTTTGGCTACACCTTC,CASSLTAFGYTF
TRBJ1-6,TRBD1,medium-sized,TRBV20-1,TGCAGTGCTAGAGATCTCCAGGGGGCTTCACCCCTCCACTTT,CSARDLQGASPLHF
TRBJ1-1,.,few,TRBV20-1,TGCAGTGCTAGAGCGCCCAGGGCGGGCACTGAAGCTTTCTTT,CSARAPRAGTEAFF
TRBJ2-5,.,many,TRBV14,TGTGCCAGCAGCCAAGAGAACAGCTTAGTAGAGACCCAGTACTTC,CASSQENSLVETQYF
TRBJ1-2,.,few,TRBV6-1,TGTGCCAGCAGTCCGGGGACAAGAGCTAACTATGGCTACACCTTC,CASSPGTRANYGYTF
TRBJ2-1,TRBD2,many,TRBV29-1,TGCAGCGTTGTGACTAGCGGGAGCTCCTACAATGAGCAGTTCTTC,CSVVTSGSSYNEQFF
TRBJ1-4,.,.,TRBV29-1,TGCAGCGTGTGGACAGCTAATGAAAAACTGTTTTTT,CSVWTANEKLFF
TRBJ1-2,.,many,TRBV6-2/TRBV6-3,TGTGCCAGCAGTTACTCGCAGGGACACACCTTC,CASSYSQGHTF
TRBJ2-3,TRBD1,.,TRBV29-1,TGCAGCGCCCGACAGGGGCTTACAGATACGCAGTATTTT,CSARQGLTDTQYF
TRBJ1-2,.,many,TRBV30,TGTGCCTGGAACGGGGGGCTCTATGGCTACACCTTC,CAWNGGLYGYTF
TRBJ2-5,.,.,TRBV13,TGTGCCAGCAGCTTTGGCAGGGTCCAAGAGACCCAGTACTTC,CASSFGRVQETQYF
TRBJ2-7,.,.,TRBV7-6,TGTGCCAGCAGCTTAGAGTCGTGGGGACTTCGACCCTACGAGCAGTACTTC,CASSLESWGLRPYEQYF